What follows are 16 T cell receptor beta chains derived from one specimen sequenced in a study of breast tumors, draining lymph nodes, adjacent tissues. TCRdb recomputed calls from the multiplex PCR reads with MiXCR, one row per CDR3 protein. The sample yields about 180,000 distinct CDR3 sequences, 33% seen once. Samples came from axillary lymph nodes draining the breast cancer. Material: axillary lymph node tissue. The receptors here all came from a female donor with breast cancer. Some clones in this sample may be carry-over from other donors' samples.

This clonotype appeared many times. The chain uses TRBV7-8 and TRBJ1-5; D unresolved. The germline CDR1 and CDR2 sequences are SGHVS and FQNEAQ. The CDR3 extends over 17 amino acids. Trimming cost V 5 bases and J 4 bases, with 21 bases left between them. The DNA of the CDR3 is TGTGCCAGCAGCACCACCGGGCCTAGAGGGTCTAATCAGCCCCAGCATTTT. As protein: CASSTTGPRGSNQPQHF.

This clonotype was picked up many times. The rearrangement uses TRBV9 and TRBJ2-5; no definite D call. Germline V gives CDR1 SGDLS, CDR2 YYNGEE. The CDR3 runs 14 residues. Trimming left V 3 bases short and J 5 bases short, with 14 bases between. CDR3 amino acids: CASSDPTAGETQYF. CDR3 coding DNA: TGTGCCAGCAGCGACCCCACGGCTGGGGAGACCCAGTACTTC.

This clonotype showed up many times. The rearrangement joins TRBV7-6 to TRBJ2-7; 9 positions agree with TRBD1. CDR1 is SGHVS, CDR2 FNYEAQ, per germline. The CDR3 sequence is 17 residues long. V was clipped by 2 bases and J by 0 bases; unmatched bases: 8. The CDR3 bases are TGTGCCAGCAGCTTACCGACAGGGGGTTTAAGCTCCTACGAGCAGTACTTC. Protein product: CASSLPTGGLSSYEQYF.

This clonotype was observed many times. The rearrangement uses TRBV6-1 and TRBJ2-7; D gene unclear. Trimming removed 4 bases at V and 2 bases at J, with 9 bases between. The CDR3 contains 13 residues. Germline CDR1 and CDR2: MNHNS and SASEGT. CDR3 residues: CASSALPTYEQYF. For the CDR3, the DNA is TGTGCCAGCAGTGCTCTACCGACCTACGAGCAGTACTTC.

This clonotype appeared many times. The chain has TRBV9 and TRBJ2-3, with 9 nucleotides matching TRBD1. The CDR3 contains 15 residues. Looked up from germline, CDR1 is SGDLS and CDR2 is YYNGEE. The junction had 9 bases not matched to a gene; V was cut back by 7 bases and J by 3 bases. CDR3 sequence: CASGRGTGRTDTQYF. CDR3 nucleotides: TGTGCCAGCGGGAGGGGGACAGGGAGGACAGATACGCAGTATTTT.

This clonotype was counted at least ten times. The rearrangement uses TRBV5-8 and TRBJ2-7; D is unclear. The germline V gene has CDR1 SGHTS and CDR2 YDEGEE. This CDR3 comprises 14 residues. V lost 3 bases and J 2 bases, leaving 12 bases between the germline ends. The CDR3, as DNA: TGTGCCAGCAGCTCTCCGCTGGAACCCTACGAGCAGTACTTC. Translation gives CASSSPLEPYEQYF.

This clonotype has ten or more counts. The chain recombines TRBV20-1 with TRBJ1-2; D may be TRBD1 (6 bases). V lost 6 bases and J lost 2, with 19 bases in between. The length of the CDR3 is 15 residues. The germline gives CDR1 DFQATT, CDR2 SNEGSKA (reference sequence). The CDR3 protein is CSATSGQGTNYGYTF. The CDR3, as DNA: TGCAGTGCCACCTCAGGGCAGGGGACCAACTATGGCTACACCTTC.

This clonotype was counted once. The CDR3 here is CSARGSVGRASADTQYF. CDR3 sequence (DNA): TGCAGTGCTAGAGGATCAGTCGGGAGGGCTTCCGCAGATACGCAGTATTTT. The chain carries TRBV20-1 and TRBJ2-3; 8 nucleotides match TRBD2. The germline V gene encodes CDR1 DFQATT and CDR2 SNEGSKA (reference sequence). Trimming at V came to 1 base and at J to 4 bases, leaving 13 bases not matched to a gene. CDR3 length: 17 residues.

Comments on this clonotype: This may be a read error: a much more frequent sequence differs by one nucleotide. The CDR3 DNA sequence: TGTGCCAGCAGCTATTTGAGCGGGAGTAAACTAGGCTCTCGGGCCAACGTCCTGACTTTC. Translated, it gives CASSYLSGSKLGSRANVLTF. The rearrangement joins TRBV7-2 to TRBJ2-6, with TRBD2 matching over 8 bases. There are 20 residues in the CDR3. Germline V gene sequence: CDR1 SGHTA, CDR2 FQGNSA. Filled out from reference TRBV7-2 and TRBJ2-6, the complete variable domain reads GAGVSQSPSNKVTEKGKDVELRCDPISGHTALYWYRQSLGQGLEFLIYFQGNSAPDKSGLPSDRFSAERTGGSVSTLTIQRTQQEDSAVYLCASSYLSGSKLGSRANVLTFGAGSRLTVL.

The V call is TRBV5-1, the J call TRBJ1-3; no definite D call. The CDR3 covers 16 residues. The ends were cut back, 3 bases at V and 5 bases at J, with 18 bases in the middle. Germline lookup yields CDR1 SGHRS and CDR2 YFSETQ. CDR3 DNA sequence: TGCGCCAGCAGCTACTTGGAGACCGACAATCGAAACACCATATATTTT. It encodes CASSYLETDNRNTIYF.

With regard to this clonotype: One base away lies a much larger clone, so this may be a sequencing read error. The rearrangement joins TRBV7-9 to TRBJ1-2; 12 nucleotides align to TRBD1. This CDR3 contains 17 residues. Germline trimming cut 1 base from V and 8 bases from J; bases unmatched to any gene: 11. Per the germline V gene, CDR1 is SEHNR and CDR2 is FQNEAQ (reference sequence). CDR3 in amino acids: CASSLEYGTGGDRGYTF. The CDR3, as DNA: TGTGCCAGCAGCTTAGAATACGGGACAGGGGGCGATAGGGGCTACACCTTC.

In its sample, this clonotype was seen a few times. A read error may be the cause here, since a much bigger clone is one base away. This likely comes from a read error, as the CDR3 has no conserved phenylalanine or tryptophan at its end. V and J are TRBV7-9 and TRBJ2-1; D perhaps matches TRBD2 (5 bases). With 7 bases removed from V and 2 bases from J, the gap between germline ends came to 12 bases. The V gene's germline CDR1 is SEHNR and CDR2 FQNEAQ (reference sequence). The CDR3 is 14 amino acids. The chain's CDR3 is CASTAPGTYNEQFL. The CDR3, as DNA: TGTGCCAGCACGGCCCCGGGGACCTACAATGAGCAGTTCCTC.

This clonotype came up many times. This rearrangement joins TRBV25-1 to TRBJ1-5; TRBD1 matches at 7 bases. CDR1 and CDR2 (germline): MGHDK, SYGVNS. This CDR3 comprises 14 residues. Trimming removed 3 bases from V and 5 bases from J; junction bases left unmatched: 4. CDR3 amino acids: CASSETGRDQPQHF. As DNA, the CDR3 is TGTGCCAGCAGTGAGACAGGGCGGGATCAGCCCCAGCATTTT. The variable domain in full, completed from reference TRBV25-1 and TRBJ1-5, reads EADIYQTPRYLVIGTGKKITLECSQTMGHDKMYWYQQDPGMELHLIHYSYGVNSTEKGDLSSESTVSRIRTEHFPLTLESARPSHTSQYLCASSETGRDQPQHFGDGTRLSIL.

The chain carries TRBV29-1 and TRBJ1-2, with TRBD1 matching over 9 bases. The germline V gene encodes CDR1 SQVTM and CDR2 ANQGSEA. CDR3 length: 13 residues. Trimming at V came to 8 bases and at J to 3 bases, leaving 7 bases not matched to a gene. CDR3 nucleotide sequence: TGCAGCTACGGACAGGGGATTTACTATGGCTACACCTTC. Translated: CSYGQGIYYGYTF. Together with reference TRBV29-1 and TRBJ1-2, the CDR3 gives the full variable domain: SAVISQKPSRDICQRGTSLTIQCQVDSQVTMMFWYRQQPGQSLTLIATANQGSEATYESGFVIDKFPISRPNLTFSTLTVSNMSPEDSSIYLCSYGQGIYYGYTFGSGTRLTVV.

This clonotype was recorded many times. V gene TRBV19 combines with J gene TRBJ2-7, with D unclear. This CDR3 is 11 amino acids long. Germline assignment: CDR1 LNHDA and CDR2 SQIVND (reference sequence). Trimming shortened V by 4 bases and J by 6 bases, and 7 bases separated the two germline ends. The CDR3 coding sequence is TGTGCCAGTAGTACCCTTCGCGAGCAGTACTTC. It yields the protein CASSTLREQYF.

This clonotype was found a few times. V and J are TRBV11-3 and TRBJ2-7; D may be TRBD1 (5 bases). Germline V gene sequence: CDR1 SGHNT, CDR2 YENEEA. This CDR3 contains 16 residues. Trimming took off 3 bases at V and 8 bases at J, with 23 bases between the two ends. The CDR3 region has the DNA TGTGCCAGCAGCTTGGGGTTTGGGGCAACTCCTGTTCAGCAGTACTTC. It is translated as CASSLGFGATPVQQYF.